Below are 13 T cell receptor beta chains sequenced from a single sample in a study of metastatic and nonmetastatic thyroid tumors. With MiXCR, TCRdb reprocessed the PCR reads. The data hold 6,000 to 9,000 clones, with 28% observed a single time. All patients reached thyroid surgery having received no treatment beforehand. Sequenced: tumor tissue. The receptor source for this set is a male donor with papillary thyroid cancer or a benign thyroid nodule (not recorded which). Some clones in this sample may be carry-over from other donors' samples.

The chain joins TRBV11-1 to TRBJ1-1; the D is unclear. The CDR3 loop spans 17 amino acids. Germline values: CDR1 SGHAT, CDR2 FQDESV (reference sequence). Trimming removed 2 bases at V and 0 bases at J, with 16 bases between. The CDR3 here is CASSLYGPGGMNTEAFF. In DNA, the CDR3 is TGTGCCAGCAGCTTATACGGCCCAGGAGGTATGAACACTGAAGCTTTCTTT.

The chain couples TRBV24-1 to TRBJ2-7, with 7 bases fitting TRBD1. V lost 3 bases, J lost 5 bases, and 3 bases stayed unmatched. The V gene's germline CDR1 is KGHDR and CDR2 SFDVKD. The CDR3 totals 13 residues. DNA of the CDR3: TGTGCCACCAGTGATGACAGGGTCCACGAGCAGTACTTC. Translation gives CATSDDRVHEQYF.

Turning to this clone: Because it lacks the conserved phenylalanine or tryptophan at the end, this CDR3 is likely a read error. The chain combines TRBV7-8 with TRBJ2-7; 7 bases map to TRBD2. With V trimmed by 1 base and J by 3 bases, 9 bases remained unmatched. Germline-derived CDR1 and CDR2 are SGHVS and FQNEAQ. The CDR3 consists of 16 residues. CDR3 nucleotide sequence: TGTGCCAGCAGCTTAGTCTCTAGCGGATTTCTCTACGAGCAGTACCTC. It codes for CASSLVSSGFLYEQYL.

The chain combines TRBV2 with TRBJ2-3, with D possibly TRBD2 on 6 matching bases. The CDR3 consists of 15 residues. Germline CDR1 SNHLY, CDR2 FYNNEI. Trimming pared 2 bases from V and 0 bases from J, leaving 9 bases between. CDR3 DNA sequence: TGTGCCAGCAGTGAAAGGCGGGGTAGCACAGATACGCAGTATTTT. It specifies CASSERRGSTDTQYF.

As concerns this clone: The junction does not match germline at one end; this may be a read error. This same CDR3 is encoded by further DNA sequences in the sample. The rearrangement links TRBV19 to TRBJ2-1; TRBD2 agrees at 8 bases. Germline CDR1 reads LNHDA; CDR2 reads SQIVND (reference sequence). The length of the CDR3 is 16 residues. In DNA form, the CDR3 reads TGCGCCAGTAGGCCGTCTAGCGGGCTAACCTACAATGAGCAGTTCTTC. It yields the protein CASRPSSGLTYNEQFF.

CDR3 DNA: TGCGCCAGCACCAGGAACAGGGGGCAAACCGGGGAGCTGTTTTTT. The encoded protein is CASTRNRGQTGELFF. The rearrangement uses TRBV10-1 and TRBJ2-2; 9 bases align to TRBD1. The CDR3 covers 15 residues. Germline CDR1 reads WNHNN; CDR2 reads SYGVQD (reference sequence). Trimming took 7 bases from V and 5 from J; bases not matched to a gene: 8.

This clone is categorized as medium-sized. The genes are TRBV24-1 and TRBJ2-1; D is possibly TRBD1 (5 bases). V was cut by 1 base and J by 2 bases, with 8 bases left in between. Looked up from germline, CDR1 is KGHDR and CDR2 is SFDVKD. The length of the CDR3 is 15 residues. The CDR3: CATSDLRGTYNEQFF. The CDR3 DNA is TGTGCCACCAGTGATTTAAGGGGAACCTACAATGAGCAGTTCTTC.

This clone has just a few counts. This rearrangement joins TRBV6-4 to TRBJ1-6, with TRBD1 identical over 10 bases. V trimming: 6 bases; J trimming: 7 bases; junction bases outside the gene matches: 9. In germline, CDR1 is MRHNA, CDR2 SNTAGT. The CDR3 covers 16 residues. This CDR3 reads CASRTRDRGANSPLHF. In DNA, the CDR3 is TGTGCCAGCAGAACCCGGGACAGGGGAGCCAATTCACCCCTCCACTTT.

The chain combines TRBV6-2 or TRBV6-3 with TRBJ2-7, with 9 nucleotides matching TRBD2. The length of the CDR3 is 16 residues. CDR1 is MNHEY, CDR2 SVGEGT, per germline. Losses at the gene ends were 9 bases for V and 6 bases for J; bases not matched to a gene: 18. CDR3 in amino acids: CASSVGLAGVLVEQYF. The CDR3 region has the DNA TGTGCCAGTAGTGTGGGACTAGCTGGGGTCCTTGTCGAGCAGTACTTC.

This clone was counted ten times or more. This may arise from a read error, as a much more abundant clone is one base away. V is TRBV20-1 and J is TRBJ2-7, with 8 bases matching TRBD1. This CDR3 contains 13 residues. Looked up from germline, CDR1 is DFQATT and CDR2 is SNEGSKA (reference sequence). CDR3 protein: CSARDRVAYGQYF. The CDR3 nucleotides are TGCAGTGCTAGGGACAGGGTGGCCTACGGGCAGTACTTC.

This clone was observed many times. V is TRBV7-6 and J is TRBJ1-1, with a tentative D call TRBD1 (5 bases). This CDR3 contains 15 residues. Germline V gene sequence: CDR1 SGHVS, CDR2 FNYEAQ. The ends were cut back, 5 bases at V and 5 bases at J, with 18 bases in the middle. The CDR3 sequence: CASSPGYPRGTEAFF. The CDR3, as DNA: TGTGCCAGCAGCCCAGGGTACCCCCGGGGGACTGAAGCTTTCTTT.

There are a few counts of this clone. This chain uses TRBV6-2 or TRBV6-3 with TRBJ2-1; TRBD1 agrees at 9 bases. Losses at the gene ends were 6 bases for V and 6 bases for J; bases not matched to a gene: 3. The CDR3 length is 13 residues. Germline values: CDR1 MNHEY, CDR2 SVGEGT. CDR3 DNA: TGTGCCAGCAGCCCGGACAGGGGCAATGAGCAGTTCTTC. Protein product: CASSPDRGNEQFF.

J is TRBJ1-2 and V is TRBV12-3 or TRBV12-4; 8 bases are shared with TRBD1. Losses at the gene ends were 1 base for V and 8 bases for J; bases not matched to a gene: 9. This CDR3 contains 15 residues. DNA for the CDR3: TGTGCCAGCAGTTTAGTGACAGGGGTCCTGGGAGGCTACACCTTC. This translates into CASSLVTGVLGGYTF.